At least ten counts were recorded for the clone carrying this T cell receptor (beta chain). The antigen is undetermined. The sequence runs out 3 residues before the end of the CDR3; the remainder is reconstructed from the germline J gene. Patients and controls were mostly of Caucasian heritage. This sample is drawn from a study of T cell clonality in common variable immunodeficiency. CDR1 SGHNT and CDR2 YYREEE come from the germline V gene (reference sequence). V dropped 2 bases and J dropped 5; count of bases not matched to a gene: 4. The CDR3 is made up of 13 amino acids. TCRdb's copy holds only in-frame clones and misses some; the assay was immunoSEQ multiplex PCR. The sample has approximately 40,000 clones, none seen only once. Broader study findings: In common variable immunodeficiency, TCR beta chains reportedly carried fewer deletions and N-nucleotide insertions. Fewer TCRbeta clones were shared among CVID subjects than controls.

The clonotype originates from a person between 18 and 70 years old in good health. Specimen: peripheral blood mononuclear cells. The V and J genes are TRBV5-4 and TRBJ2-7, with 7 nucleotides matching TRBD1. CDR3 DNA, as far as it was read: TGTGCCAGCAGCTTAAAGGGGGCGAACGAG. Amino acid sequence: CASSLKGANE. The full CDR3 is CASSLKGANEQYF.